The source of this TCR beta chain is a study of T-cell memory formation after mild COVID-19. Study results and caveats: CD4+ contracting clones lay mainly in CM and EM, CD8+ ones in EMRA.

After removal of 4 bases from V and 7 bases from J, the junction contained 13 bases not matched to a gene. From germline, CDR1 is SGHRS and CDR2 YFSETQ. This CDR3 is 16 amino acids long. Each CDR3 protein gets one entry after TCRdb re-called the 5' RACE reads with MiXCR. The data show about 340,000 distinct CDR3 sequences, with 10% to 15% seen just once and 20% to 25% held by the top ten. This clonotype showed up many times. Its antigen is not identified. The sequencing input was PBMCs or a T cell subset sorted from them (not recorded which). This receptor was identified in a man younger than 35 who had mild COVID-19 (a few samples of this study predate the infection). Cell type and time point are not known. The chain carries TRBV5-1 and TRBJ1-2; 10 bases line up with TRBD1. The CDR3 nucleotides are TGCGCCAGCAGCGTGGGACCCCCGGGACAGGGGTTTGGCTACACCTTC. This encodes CASSVGPPGQGFGYTF.